This is a list of T cell receptor beta chains from one sample in a study of cytomegalovirus exposure and HLA in healthy donors. Some clones are missing from TCRdb's copy, which holds only in-frame ones; the method was immunoSEQ multiplex PCR. The sample yields around 110,000 clones, roughly 9% seen once. What was sequenced was PBMCs. The receptors stem from a man aged 25-45 years in good health and CMV-seronegative. The CDR3 runs from the conserved cysteine through the conserved F or W. Each record gives: V gene, CDR3 protein.

TRBV6-5	CASRRDRGTSGELFF
TRBV23-1	CASSQSNSGNSNEQFF
TRBV6-4	CASSDSAGSGNTIYF
TRBV4-1	CASSQLEGTETQYF
TRBV5-4	CASSLDRGSATEAFF
TRBV28	CASSEDISGANVLTF
TRBV7-8	CASSLAGTGATEAFF
TRBV12-5	CASGGLSTDTQYF
TRBV25-1	CASSTSGNYNEQFF
TRBV14	CASSQERAAGVINEQFF
TRBV7-2	CASSLGGHNEQFF